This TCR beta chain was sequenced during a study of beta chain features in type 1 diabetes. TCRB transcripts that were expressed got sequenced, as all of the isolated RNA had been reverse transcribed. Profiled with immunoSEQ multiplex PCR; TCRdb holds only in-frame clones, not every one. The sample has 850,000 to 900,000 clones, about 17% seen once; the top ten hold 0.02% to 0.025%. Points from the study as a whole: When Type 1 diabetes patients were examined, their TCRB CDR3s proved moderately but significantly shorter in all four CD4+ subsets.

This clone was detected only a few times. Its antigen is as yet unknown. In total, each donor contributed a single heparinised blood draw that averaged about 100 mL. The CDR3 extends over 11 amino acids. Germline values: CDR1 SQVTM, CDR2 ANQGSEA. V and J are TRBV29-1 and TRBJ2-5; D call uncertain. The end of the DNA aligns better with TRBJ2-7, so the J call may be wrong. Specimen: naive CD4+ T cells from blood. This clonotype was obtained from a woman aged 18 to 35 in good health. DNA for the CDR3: TGCAGCGTTGAAGAAGGCTACGAGCAGTACTTC. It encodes CSVEEGYEQYF.